These T cell receptor beta chains were read from a single sample in a study of T-cell memory formation after mild COVID-19. TCRdb called the 5' RACE reads again in MiXCR, with one record for every CDR3 protein. The data contain tens of thousands of distinct CDR3 sequences, around 15% of them seen just once; the ten biggest clones take up 31%. The sample consisted of PBMCs or a T cell subset sorted from them (not recorded which). The source is an adult woman who had mild COVID-19 (a few samples of this study predate the infection). Cell type and time point are not known. Each CDR3 is given with its conserved first and last residue. The D gene is left open where the match is weak. The size of a clone is reported for some rows only, either as once, few or many, or as a class for expanded clones.

J gene,CDR3 length,V gene,clone size,D gene,CDR3 protein,CDR3 DNA
TRBJ1-3,15,TRBV5-1,NA,TRBD1,CASSLDRGTGNTIYF,TGCGCCAGCAGCTTGGACAGGGGGACGGGAAACACCATATATTTT
TRBJ1-2,18,TRBV5-5,NA,NA,CASSLPLLGDTPNYGYTF,TGTGCCAGCAGCTTGCCTCTACTAGGGGACACCCCTAACTATGGCTACACCTTC
TRBJ1-1,13,TRBV5-1,few,TRBD1,CASSLDRGTEAFF,TGCGCCAGCAGTTTGGACAGGGGCACTGAAGCTTTCTTT
TRBJ1-2,14,TRBV29-1,NA,TRBD1,CSVPGTGPNYGYTF,TGCAGCGTTCCCGGGACAGGCCCTAACTATGGCTACACCTTC
TRBJ1-2,16,TRBV9,few,NA,CASSVANSRGVDGYTF,TGTGCCAGCAGCGTGGCAAACAGCAGGGGAGTCGATGGCTACACCTTC
TRBJ2-1,15,TRBV6-1,NA,NA,CASSEVEGAANEQFF,TGTGCCAGCAGTGAAGTGGAGGGGGCGGCCAATGAGCAGTTCTTC
TRBJ2-1,16,TRBV7-8,NA,TRBD2,CASSSTSGSPYNEQFF,TGTGCCAGCAGCTCGACTAGCGGGAGTCCCTACAATGAGCAGTTCTTC
TRBJ1-5,15,TRBV7-2,NA,NA,CASSSPGGLKQPQHF,TGTGCCAGCAGCTCCCCAGGAGGGTTGAAACAGCCCCAGCATTTT
TRBJ2-1,17,TRBV11-2,NA,TRBD1,CASSSFWTGRTYNEQFF,TGTGCCAGCAGCTCGTTTTGGACAGGGAGGACCTACAATGAGCAGTTCTTC
TRBJ2-1,12,TRBV7-9,NA,NA,CASSLETNEQFF,TGTGCCAGCAGCTTAGAGACCAATGAGCAGTTCTTC
TRBJ2-1,13,TRBV7-9,few,NA,CASSLESGNEQFF,TGTGCCAGCAGCTTAGAGTCCGGCAATGAGCAGTTCTTC
TRBJ2-7,15,TRBV29-1,NA,NA,CSVEGLSGTAYEQYF,TGCAGCGTTGAGGGGCTCTCCGGGACGGCTTACGAGCAGTACTTC
TRBJ1-1,13,TRBV6-5,NA,NA,CASSHRWDTEAFF,TGTGCCAGCAGCCATAGGTGGGACACTGAAGCTTTCTTT
TRBJ2-1,14,TRBV20-1,few,TRBD2,CSARLAGDYNEQFF,TGCAGTGCCCGACTAGCGGGGGATTACAATGAGCAGTTCTTC
TRBJ2-3,15,TRBV20-1,few,NA,CSARSPHEGTDTQYF,TGCAGTGCTAGATCCCCCCACGAAGGTACAGATACGCAGTATTTT
TRBJ2-1,15,TRBV6-5,NA,NA,CASSYLLSSYNEQFF,TGTGCCAGCAGTTACCTGTTAAGCTCCTACAATGAGCAGTTCTTC
TRBJ2-1,16,TRBV9,NA,NA,CASSEPLGVGYNEQFF,TGTGCCAGCAGCGAGCCCCTTGGAGTGGGTTACAATGAGCAGTTCTTC
TRBJ2-1,12,TRBV5-6,few,NA,CASGELLNEQFF,TGTGCCAGCGGGGAGCTGTTGAATGAGCAGTTCTTC
TRBJ2-1,16,TRBV7-9,few,TRBD2,CASSILPGLAEDEQFF,TGTGCCAGCAGCATCCTACCGGGACTAGCGGAAGATGAGCAGTTCTTC
TRBJ2-7,13,TRBV5-1,NA,TRBD1,CASSVTGEGEQYF,TGCGCCAGCAGCGTGACAGGGGAAGGGGAGCAGTACTTC
TRBJ2-7,15,TRBV7-6,NA,TRBD2,CASSFGGGGSYEQYF,TGTGCCAGCAGCTTTGGCGGCGGGGGCTCCTACGAGCAGTACTTC
TRBJ2-1,15,TRBV12-3/TRBV12-4,few,NA,CASSLRFDGLDEQFF,TGTGCCAGCAGTTTGAGGTTCGATGGGCTGGATGAGCAGTTCTTC
TRBJ2-7,13,TRBV15,NA,NA,CATSRDNPDEQYF,TGTGCCACCAGCAGAGATAACCCGGACGAGCAGTACTTC
TRBJ2-1,14,TRBV7-6,NA,NA,CASSLRIQGPEQFF,TGTGCCAGCAGCCTAAGAATACAGGGTCCTGAGCAGTTCTTC
TRBJ2-7,14,TRBV7-2,few,NA,CASSPQGYGYEQYF,TGTGCCAGCAGCCCCCAGGGATATGGCTACGAGCAGTACTTC
TRBJ1-5,15,TRBV9,few,NA,CASSATGTSNQPQHF,TGTGCCAGCAGCGCCACAGGGACTAGCAATCAGCCCCAGCATTTT
TRBJ1-4,14,TRBV24-1,few,TRBD1,CATRNDRGCEKLFF,TGTGCCACCAGAAATGACAGGGGGTGCGAAAAACTGTTTTTT
TRBJ2-7,15,TRBV7-8,NA,NA,CASTPGAGNTYEQYF,TGTGCCAGCACCCCAGGGGCAGGCAATACCTACGAGCAGTACTTC
TRBJ2-3,16,TRBV29-1,few,NA,CSVEDPGQVNTDTQYF,TGCAGCGTTGAGGATCCCGGGCAGGTCAACACAGATACGCAGTATTTT
TRBJ1-4,15,TRBV12-3/TRBV12-4,NA,NA,CASRPGGRANEKLFF,TGTGCCAGCAGACCCGGCGGACGGGCTAATGAAAAACTGTTTTTT
TRBJ2-2,16,TRBV7-6,few,NA,CASSIVGGPNTGELFF,TGTGCCAGCAGCATCGTGGGGGGGCCGAACACCGGGGAGCTGTTTTTT
TRBJ1-1,14,TRBV12-3/TRBV12-4,few,NA,CASSAGFMNTEAFF,TGTGCCAGCAGTGCCGGTTTTATGAACACTGAAGCTTTCTTT
TRBJ1-1,14,TRBV29-1,few,NA,CSVEDPSLWTEAFF,TGCAGCGTTGAAGATCCATCCCTGTGGACTGAAGCTTTCTTT
TRBJ2-2,14,TRBV7-9,NA,NA,CASSLPGNPGELFF,TGTGCCAGCAGCCTCCCAGGGAATCCCGGGGAGCTGTTTTTT
TRBJ2-1,16,TRBV7-8,few,TRBD1,CASSITGASSYNEQFF,TGTGCCAGCAGTATCACAGGGGCGAGCTCCTACAATGAGCAGTTCTTC
TRBJ2-7,14,TRBV2,NA,TRBD2,CASSEMGGGSEQYF,TGTGCCAGCAGTGAAATGGGCGGGGGAAGCGAGCAGTACTTC
TRBJ2-1,14,TRBV24-1,many,TRBD2,CATSATSGRMGQFF,TGTGCCACCAGTGCGACTAGCGGGAGAATGGGGCAGTTCTTC
TRBJ2-7,14,TRBV6-4,NA,NA,CASRWTGSSYEQYF,TGTGCCAGCAGATGGACGGGAAGCTCCTACGAGCAGTACTTC
TRBJ2-7,16,TRBV7-2,NA,TRBD2,CASSPDPGLAGHEQYF,TGTGCCAGCAGCCCCGACCCGGGACTAGCGGGCCACGAGCAGTACTTC
TRBJ2-2,13,TRBV7-6,few,NA,CATKTGAVGELFF,TGTGCTACGAAAACGGGGGCAGTCGGGGAGCTGTTTTTT
TRBJ2-7,15,TRBV7-9,few,TRBD2,CASREPGLAGWEQYF,TGTGCCAGCAGGGAACCGGGACTAGCGGGATGGGAGCAGTACTTC
TRBJ1-1,13,TRBV7-8,few,NA,CASCALTGAEAFF,TGTGCCAGCTGTGCGCTGACGGGGGCTGAAGCTTTCTTT
TRBJ2-1,14,TRBV29-1,few,NA,CSVTPPAGSSEQFF,TGCAGCGTTACCCCGCCTGCGGGGTCGAGTGAGCAGTTCTTC
TRBJ2-5,14,TRBV30,NA,TRBD2,CAWRTSGRQETQYF,TGTGCCTGGAGGACTAGCGGGAGGCAAGAGACCCAGTACTTC
TRBJ2-3,14,TRBV21-1,NA,NA,CASSSPGPTDTQYF,TGTGCCAGCAGCAGCCCGGGACCCACAGATACGCAGTATTTT
TRBJ2-1,13,TRBV30,NA,TRBD2,CATREGLNNEQFF,TGTGCCACCCGGGAGGGGCTAAACAATGAGCAGTTCTTC
TRBJ2-3,15,TRBV6-5,NA,TRBD2,CASSYRREGTDTQYF,TGTGCCAGCAGTTACAGGCGGGAGGGCACAGATACGCAGTATTTT
TRBJ2-5,15,TRBV2,NA,TRBD2,CASFPSGGAAETQYF,TGTGCCAGCTTCCCTAGCGGGGGGGCAGCGGAGACCCAGTACTTC
TRBJ2-7,16,TRBV3-1,few,NA,CASSEGRGSGTYEQYF,TGTGCCAGCAGCGAAGGGAGGGGGTCTGGGACCTACGAGCAGTACTTC
TRBJ1-1,12,TRBV5-6,few,NA,CASSSMNTEAFF,TGTGCCAGCAGTTCCATGAACACTGAAGCTTTCTTT
TRBJ2-7,16,TRBV4-3,few,TRBD2,CASSQDPGTRPDEQYF,TGCGCCAGCAGCCAAGATCCAGGGACTAGGCCTGATGAGCAGTACTTC
TRBJ1-4,14,TRBV19,NA,TRBD1,CASSPRQGNEKLFF,TGTGCCAGTAGTCCTCGACAGGGTAATGAAAAACTGTTTTTT